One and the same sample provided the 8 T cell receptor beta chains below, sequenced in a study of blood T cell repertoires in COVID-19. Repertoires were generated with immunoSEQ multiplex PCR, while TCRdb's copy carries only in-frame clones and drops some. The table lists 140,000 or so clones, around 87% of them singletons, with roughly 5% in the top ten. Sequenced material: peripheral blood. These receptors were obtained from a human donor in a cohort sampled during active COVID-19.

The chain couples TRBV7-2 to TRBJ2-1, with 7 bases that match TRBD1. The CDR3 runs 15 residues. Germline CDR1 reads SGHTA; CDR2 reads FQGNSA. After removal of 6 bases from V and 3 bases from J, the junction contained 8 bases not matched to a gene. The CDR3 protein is CASRPPGQRYNEQFF. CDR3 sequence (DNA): TGTGCCAGCAGACCACCGGGACAGCGCTACAATGAGCAGTTCTTC.

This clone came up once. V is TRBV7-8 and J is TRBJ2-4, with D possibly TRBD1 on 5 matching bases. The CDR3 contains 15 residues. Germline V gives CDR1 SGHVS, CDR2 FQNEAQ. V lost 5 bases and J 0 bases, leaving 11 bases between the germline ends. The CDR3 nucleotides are TGTGCCAGCAGCGAAGACAGTCTAGCCAAAAACATTCAGTACTTC. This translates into CASSEDSLAKNIQYF.

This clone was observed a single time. The CDR3 sequence: CASSEGGATSPLHF. The CDR3 region has the DNA TGTGCCAGCAGTGAAGGGGGTGCGACCTCACCCCTCCACTTT. The chain is built from TRBV6-4 and TRBJ1-6; a possible D gene is TRBD1 (6 bases). Germline V gives CDR1 MRHNA, CDR2 SNTAGT. V lost 3 bases to trimming and J lost 10 bases, with 13 bases between them. This CDR3 spans 14 amino acids.

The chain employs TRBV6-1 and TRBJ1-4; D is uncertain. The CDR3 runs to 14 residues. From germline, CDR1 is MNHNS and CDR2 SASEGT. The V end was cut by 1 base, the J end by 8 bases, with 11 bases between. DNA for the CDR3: TGTGCCAGCAGTGAAGGACGCCCTAGGGAAAAACTGTTTTTT. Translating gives CASSEGRPREKLFF.

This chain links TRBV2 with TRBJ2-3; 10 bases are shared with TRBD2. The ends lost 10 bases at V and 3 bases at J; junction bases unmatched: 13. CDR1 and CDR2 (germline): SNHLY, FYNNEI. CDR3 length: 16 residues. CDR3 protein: CATPFDSGRATDTQYF. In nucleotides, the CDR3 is TGTGCCACCCCTTTCGACAGCGGGAGGGCTACAGATACGCAGTATTTT.

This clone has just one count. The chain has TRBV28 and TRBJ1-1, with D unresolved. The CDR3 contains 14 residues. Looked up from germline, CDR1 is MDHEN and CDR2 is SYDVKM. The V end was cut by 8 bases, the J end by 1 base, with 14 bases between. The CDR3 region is CASLFRPGNTEAFF. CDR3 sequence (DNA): TGTGCCAGCCTCTTCCGCCCAGGGAACACTGAAGCTTTCTTT.

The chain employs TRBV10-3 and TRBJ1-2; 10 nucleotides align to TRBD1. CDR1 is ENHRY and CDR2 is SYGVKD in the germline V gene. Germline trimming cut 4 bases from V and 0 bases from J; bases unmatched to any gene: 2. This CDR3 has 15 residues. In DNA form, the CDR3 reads TGTGCCATCAGTGGGACAGGGGGAGCTAACTATGGCTACACCTTC. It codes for CAISGTGGANYGYTF.

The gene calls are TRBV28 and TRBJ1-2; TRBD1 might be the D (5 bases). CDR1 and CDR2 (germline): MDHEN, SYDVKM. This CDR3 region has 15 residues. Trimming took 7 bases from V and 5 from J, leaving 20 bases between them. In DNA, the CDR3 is TGTGCCAGCACCCTCCCCCAGCAGGGTCAATATGGCTACACCTTC. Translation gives CASTLPQQGQYGYTF.